This T cell receptor (beta chain) appears in the sequencing data of a study of blood T cells in healthy people across ages. Through a sample-barcoded 5' primer and a J-beta primer mix, a second PCR was run for roughly 7 to 12 cycles. MiXCR, run by TCRdb on the 5' RACE reads, gives a single entry per CDR3 protein. The repertoire holds 650,000 to 1,000,000 distinct CDR3 sequences, with 46% as singletons. V shed 1 base and J 6 bases; nucleotides not matched to a gene: 3. The CDR3 is made up of 15 amino acids. This TCR derives from a man older than 75 in good health. The sequencing input was blood. The rearrangement links TRBV12-3 or TRBV12-4 to TRBJ2-1; 10 nucleotides align to TRBD2. The CDR3 nucleotides are TGTGCCAGCAGTTTAGGTGCTAGCGGGAGCAATGAGCAGTTCTTC. It codes for CASSLGASGSNEQFF.